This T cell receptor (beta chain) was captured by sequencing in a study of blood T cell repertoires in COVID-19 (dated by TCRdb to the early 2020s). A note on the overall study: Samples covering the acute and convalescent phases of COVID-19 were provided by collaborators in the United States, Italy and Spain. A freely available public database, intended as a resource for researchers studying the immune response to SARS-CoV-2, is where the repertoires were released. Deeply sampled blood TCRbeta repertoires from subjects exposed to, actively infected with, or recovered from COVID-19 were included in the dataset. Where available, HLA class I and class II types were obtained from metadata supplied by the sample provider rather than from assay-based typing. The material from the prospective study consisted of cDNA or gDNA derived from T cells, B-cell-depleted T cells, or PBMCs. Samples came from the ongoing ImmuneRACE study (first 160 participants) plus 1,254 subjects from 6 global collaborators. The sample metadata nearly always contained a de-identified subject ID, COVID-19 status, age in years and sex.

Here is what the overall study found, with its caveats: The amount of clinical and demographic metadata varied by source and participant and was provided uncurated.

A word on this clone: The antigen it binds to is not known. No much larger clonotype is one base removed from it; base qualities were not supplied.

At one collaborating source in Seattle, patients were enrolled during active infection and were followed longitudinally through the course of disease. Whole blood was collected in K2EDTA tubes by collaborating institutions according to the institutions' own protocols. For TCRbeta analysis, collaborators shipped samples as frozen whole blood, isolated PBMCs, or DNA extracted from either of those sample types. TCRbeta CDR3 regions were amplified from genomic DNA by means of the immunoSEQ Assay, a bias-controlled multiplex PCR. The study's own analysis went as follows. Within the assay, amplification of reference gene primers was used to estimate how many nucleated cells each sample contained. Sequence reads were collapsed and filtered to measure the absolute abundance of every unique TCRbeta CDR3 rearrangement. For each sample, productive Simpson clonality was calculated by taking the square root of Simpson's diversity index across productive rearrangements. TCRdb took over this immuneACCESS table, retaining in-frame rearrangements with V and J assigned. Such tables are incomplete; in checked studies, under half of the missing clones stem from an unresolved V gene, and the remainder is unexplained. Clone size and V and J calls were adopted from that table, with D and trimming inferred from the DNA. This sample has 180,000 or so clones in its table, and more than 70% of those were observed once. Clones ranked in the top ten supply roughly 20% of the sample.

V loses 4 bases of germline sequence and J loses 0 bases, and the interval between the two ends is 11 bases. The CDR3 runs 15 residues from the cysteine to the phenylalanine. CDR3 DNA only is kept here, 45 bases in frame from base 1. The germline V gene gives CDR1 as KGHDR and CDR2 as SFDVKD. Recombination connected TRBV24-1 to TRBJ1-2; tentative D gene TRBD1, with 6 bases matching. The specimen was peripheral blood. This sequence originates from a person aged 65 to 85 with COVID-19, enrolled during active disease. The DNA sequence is TGTGCCACCAGTGAAACCGGGACAACTAACTATGGCTACACCTTC. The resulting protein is CATSETGTTNYGYTF.